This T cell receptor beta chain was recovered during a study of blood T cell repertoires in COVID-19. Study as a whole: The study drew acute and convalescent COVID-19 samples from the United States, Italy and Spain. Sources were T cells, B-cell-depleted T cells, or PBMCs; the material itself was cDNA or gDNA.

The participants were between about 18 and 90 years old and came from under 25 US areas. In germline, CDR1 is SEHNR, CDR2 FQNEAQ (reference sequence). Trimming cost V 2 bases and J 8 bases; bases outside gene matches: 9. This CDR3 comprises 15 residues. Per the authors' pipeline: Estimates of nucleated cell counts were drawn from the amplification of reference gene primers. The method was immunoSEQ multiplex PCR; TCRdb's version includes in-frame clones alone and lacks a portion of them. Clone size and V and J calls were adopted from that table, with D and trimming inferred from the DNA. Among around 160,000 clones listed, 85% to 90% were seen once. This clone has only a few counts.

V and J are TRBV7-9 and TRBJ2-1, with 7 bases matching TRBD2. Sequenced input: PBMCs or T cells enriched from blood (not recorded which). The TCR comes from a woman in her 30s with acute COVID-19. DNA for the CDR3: TGTGCCAGCAGCTTACTTTCGGGGGGTTTCGATGAGCAGTTCTTC. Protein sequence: CASSLLSGGFDEQFF.